This entry lists 30 T cell receptor beta chains sequenced from one sample in a study of control samples from healthy donors and cancer patients. Assay: immunoSEQ multiplex PCR; the TCRdb copy retains only in-frame clones and omits some. The sample lists under 55,000 clones; over 70% were seen once. The sample comprised blood. The origin of the receptors is a man between 65 and 85 years old in good health.

The gene calls are TRBV27 and TRBJ2-2, with D possibly being TRBD2 (6 bases). CDR1 is MNHEY and CDR2 is SMNVEV in the germline V gene (reference sequence). The CDR3 consists of 16 residues. The V end lost 8 bases, the J end lost 0 bases, and 16 bases lay between the germline ends. As DNA, the CDR3 is TGTGCCAGCCGGGACTCACCGACTGCGAACACCGGGGAGCTGTTTTTT. This codes for CASRDSPTANTGELFF.

The rearrangement uses TRBV9 and TRBJ1-1, with D maybe TRBD1 (5 bases). The CDR3 loop spans 13 amino acids. Trimming left V 2 bases short and J 0 bases short, with 5 bases between. Germline values: CDR1 SGDLS, CDR2 YYNGEE. In nucleotides, the CDR3 is TGTGCCAGCAGCGTGACAGTGAACACTGAAGCTTTCTTT. Protein product: CASSVTVNTEAFF.

The table lists this clone with a few counts. The gene calls are TRBV19 and TRBJ1-1; unclear D gene. Germline V gene data show CDR1 as LNHDA and CDR2 as SQIVND (reference sequence). V dropped 7 bases and J dropped 5 bases, with 11 bases sitting between them. The CDR3 length is 12 residues. The CDR3 reads CASMPTTTEAFF. The DNA of the CDR3 is TGTGCCAGTATGCCTACAACGACTGAAGCTTTCTTT.

The gene calls are TRBV5-4 and TRBJ2-3; 9 bases are a match to TRBD2. After removal of 4 bases from V and 4 bases from J, the junction contained 7 bases not matched to a gene. This CDR3 has 15 amino acids. The V gene's germline CDR1 is SGHNT and CDR2 YYREEE (reference sequence). The DNA for the CDR3 is TGTGCCAGCAGCATATCTAGCGGGAAGGCAGATACGCAGTATTTT. Translated, it gives CASSISSGKADTQYF.

This chain uses TRBV7-9 with TRBJ2-2, with D maybe TRBD2 (5 bases). The V end lost 5 bases, the J end lost 4 bases, and 14 bases lay between the germline ends. This CDR3 contains 15 residues. CDR1 is SEHNR, CDR2 FQNEAQ, per germline (reference sequence). The CDR3 DNA follows: TGTGCCAGCAGCCGACTTGCGGGCCTCACCGGGGAGCTGTTTTTT. This translates into CASSRLAGLTGELFF.

This rearrangement joins TRBV24-1 to TRBJ2-5, with D tentatively TRBD1 or TRBD2 (6 bases each). Trimming cost V 3 bases and J 1 base, with 14 bases left between them. Germline CDR1 KGHDR, CDR2 SFDVKD. The length of the CDR3 is 16 residues. The DNA for the CDR3 is TGTGCCACCAGTGATGGGGGGCGGCTGACCCAAGAGACCCAGTACTTC. Translation: CATSDGGRLTQETQYF.

The chain has TRBV5-5 and TRBJ2-5; 8 bases are a match to TRBD1. Germline V gives CDR1 SGHKS, CDR2 YYEKEE (reference sequence). The CDR3 sequence is 15 residues long. The V segment lost 0 bases and the J segment 5 bases; nucleotides outside the gene matches: 6. CDR3 protein: CASSLARGPGETQYF. The CDR3 DNA is TGTGCCAGCAGCTTGGCCAGGGGGCCGGGGGAGACCCAGTACTTC.

The chain combines TRBV4-1 with TRBJ2-7, with D tentatively TRBD2 (7 bases). Germline-derived CDR1 and CDR2 are MGHRA and YSYEKL. The CDR3 is made up of 15 amino acids. Trimming took off 4 bases at V and 8 bases at J, with 21 bases between the two ends. The CDR3 DNA reads as TGCGCCAGCAGCCCGAGGGGGGAGGGCCCTCGGAAGCAGTACTTC. The encoded protein is CASSPRGEGPRKQYF.

The rearrangement links TRBV2 to TRBJ2-4; D is unresolved. The CDR3 consists of 12 residues. V was pared by 10 bases and J by 6 bases, with 13 bases between. Germline lookup yields CDR1 SNHLY and CDR2 FYNNEI. CDR3 nucleotide sequence: TGTGCCACCGGATATGAGGCAAACATTCAGTACTTC. Translation gives CATGYEANIQYF.

The J gene is TRBJ1-5, the V gene TRBV19, with D perhaps matching TRBD1 (5 bases). The germline gives CDR1 LNHDA, CDR2 SQIVND (reference sequence). The CDR3 contains 15 residues. The germline V and J ends were trimmed by 7 bases and 5 bases, with 18 bases remaining between them. The CDR3 DNA sequence: TGTGCCAGTACTCTGAGCTGGGCCAGGGATCAGCCCCAGCATTTT. Its translation: CASTLSWARDQPQHF.

This chain connects TRBV3-1 (or the pseudogene TRBV3-2) to TRBJ2-5, with 11 positions matching TRBD1. CDR3 length equals 13 residues. J gave up 5 bases and V 6 bases, and 2 bases lay outside the gene matches. Germline V lookup: CDR1 LGHDT, CDR2 YNNKEL (reference sequence). The CDR3 sequence: CASSRDRGETQYF. Here the CDR3 DNA reads TGTGCCAGCAGTCGGGACAGGGGGGAGACCCAGTACTTC.

This chain uses TRBV11-3 with TRBJ2-7; D remains unclear. CDR1 and CDR2 from the germline V gene are SGHNT and YENEEA. The CDR3 totals 13 residues. The V end was cut by 5 bases, the J end by 3 bases, with 11 bases between. DNA for the CDR3: TGTGCCAGCAGCCGCGATACGGGCTACGAGCAGTACTTC. This gives the protein CASSRDTGYEQYF.

The rearrangement uses TRBV7-2 and TRBJ2-7; maybe TRBD1 (6 bases). Germline V gene sequence: CDR1 SGHTA, CDR2 FQGNSA. This CDR3 contains 14 residues. V lost 5 bases to trimming and J lost 0 bases, with 11 bases between them. The DNA of the CDR3 is TGTGCCAGCAGCCCAGACAGGACCTCCTACGAGCAGTACTTC. It is translated as CASSPDRTSYEQYF.

The chain employs TRBV15 and TRBJ2-1; 9 nucleotides match TRBD1. V shed 0 bases, J shed 8 bases, and the junction held 5 bases outside the gene matches. The CDR3 has 15 amino acids. Looked up from germline, CDR1 is LNHNV and CDR2 is YYDKDF (reference sequence). The chain's CDR3 is CATSRDGTGGDEQFF. The CDR3 bases are TGTGCCACCAGCAGAGATGGCACAGGGGGCGATGAGCAGTTCTTC. The variable domain in full, with the rest retrieved from reference TRBV15 and TRBJ2-1, is DAMVIQNPRYQVTQFGKPVTLSCSQTLNHNVMYWYQQKSSQAPKLLFHYYDKDFNNEADTPDNFQSRRPNTSFCFLDIRSPGLGDTAMYLCATSRDGTGGDEQFFGPGTRLTVL.

The rearrangement links TRBV30 to TRBJ1-1; D gene unclear. CDR1 GTSNPN and CDR2 SVGIG come from the germline V gene (reference sequence). The CDR3 has 13 amino acids. Trimming shortened V by 4 bases and J by 6 bases, and 15 bases separated the two germline ends. The chain's CDR3 is CAWMPGGWAEAFF. The CDR3 DNA reads as TGTGCCTGGATGCCCGGCGGCTGGGCTGAAGCTTTCTTT.

This clone turned up a few times. Other nucleotide sequences from this sample produce the same CDR3. The chain employs TRBV4-1 and TRBJ2-3; D is unclear. V gave up 1 base and J gave up 6 bases, with 5 bases separating them. From germline, CDR1 is MGHRA and CDR2 YSYEKL. CDR3 length equals 12 residues. The CDR3 bases are TGCGCCAGCAGCCAAGCGGCGGATACGCAGTATTTT. This sequence encodes CASSQAADTQYF.

This clone was picked up one time. The J gene is TRBJ1-6, the V gene TRBV19; 7 positions match TRBD1. V shed 3 bases and J 7 bases; nucleotides not matched to a gene: 9. CDR1 is LNHDA and CDR2 is SQIVND in the germline V gene (reference sequence). The length of the CDR3 is 16 residues. The CDR3 sequence: CASSMFTPDRNSPLHF. The CDR3, as DNA: TGTGCCAGTAGTATGTTTACCCCGGACAGGAATTCACCCCTCCACTTT. The full variable domain, with the rest looked up from reference TRBV19 and TRBJ1-6, is DGGITQSPKYLFRKEGQNVTLSCEQNLNHDAMYWYRQDPGQGLRLIYYSQIVNDFQKGDIAEGYSVSREKKESFPLTVTSAQKNPTAFYLCASSMFTPDRNSPLHFGNGTRLTVT.

V is TRBV7-2 and J is TRBJ2-3; D is ambiguous. Germline V CDR1 and CDR2: SGHTA, FQGNSA. The CDR3 loop spans 14 amino acids. The V end was cut by 5 bases, the J end by 2 bases, with 11 bases between. The CDR3 sequence is CASSQLAATDTQYF. The CDR3 nucleotides read TGTGCCAGCAGCCAACTGGCAGCCACAGATACGCAGTATTTT.

A few counts support this clone. The chain links TRBV10-3 to TRBJ1-2; 7 bases agree with TRBD1. CDR1 ENHRY and CDR2 SYGVKD come from the germline V gene. The ends lost 5 bases at V and 1 base at J; junction bases unmatched: 7. The CDR3 has 15 residues. Here the CDR3 DNA reads TGTGCCATCAGTTCCCCGACAGGGATTAACTATGGCTACACCTTC. Translated: CAISSPTGINYGYTF.

J is TRBJ1-2 and V is TRBV16; 8 nucleotides match TRBD1. Unmatched junction bases numbered 2, after V lost 0 bases and J lost 8 bases. This CDR3 region has 13 residues. CDR1 is KGHSY and CDR2 is FQNENV in the germline V gene. The CDR3 sequence is CASSQSAGGGYTF. The CDR3 nucleotides are TGTGCCAGCAGCCAATCGGCAGGGGGCGGCTACACCTTC. The entire variable domain, with the rest obtained from reference TRBV16 and TRBJ1-2, is as follows: GEEVAQTPKHLVRGEGQKAKLYCAPIKGHSYVFWYQQVLKNEFKFLISFQNENVFDETGMPKERFSAKCLPNSPCSLEIQATKLEDSAVYFCASSQSAGGGYTFGSGTRLTVV.

This chain connects TRBV5-1 to TRBJ2-7; 10 bases align to TRBD1. Germline CDR1 reads SGHRS; CDR2 reads YFSETQ. The CDR3 covers 16 residues. With V trimmed by 0 bases and J by 2 bases, 5 bases remained unmatched. The CDR3 nucleotides read TGCGCCAGCAGCTTGGATCCCGGGACAGGGGCCTACGAGCAGTACTTC. This codes for CASSLDPGTGAYEQYF. The variable domain in full, completed from reference TRBV5-1 and TRBJ2-7, reads KAGVTQTPRYLIKTRGQQVTLSCSPISGHRSVSWYQQTPGQGLQFLFEYFSETQRNKGNFPGRFSGRQFSNSRSEMNVSTLELGDSALYLCASSLDPGTGAYEQYFGPGTRLTVT.

This chain joins TRBV7-8 and TRBJ1-5; no clear D gene. With 0 bases removed from V and 4 bases from J, the gap between germline ends came to 7 bases. The CDR3 is 14 amino acids. The germline V gene encodes CDR1 SGHVS and CDR2 FQNEAQ. In DNA form, the CDR3 reads TGTGCCAGCAGCTTAGCGCCCGGGAATCAGCCCCAGCATTTT. Encoded protein: CASSLAPGNQPQHF.

The rearrangement uses TRBV7-6 and TRBJ2-2; TRBD2 aligns across 10 bases. With 2 bases clipped from V and 5 bases from J, the junction kept 5 bases outside the gene matches. The length of the CDR3 is 16 residues. Germline V lookup: CDR1 SGHVS, CDR2 FNYEAQ. In DNA form, the CDR3 reads TGTGCCAGCAGCTTACCCCTAGCGGGAGTTACCGGGGAGCTGTTTTTT. Protein: CASSLPLAGVTGELFF.

CDR3 nucleotides: TGTGCCAGCAGCTCCCTCTGGACGGGAAGCAAAAACATTCAGTACTTC. This encodes CASSSLWTGSKNIQYF. The chain recombines TRBV7-9 with TRBJ2-4, with D possibly TRBD2 on 5 matching bases. The V and J ends lost 4 bases and 3 bases respectively, with 16 bases between them. Germline-derived CDR1 and CDR2 are SEHNR and FQNEAQ (reference sequence). The CDR3 covers 16 residues.

J is TRBJ1-1 and V is TRBV15; no clear D. V gave up 5 bases and J gave up 1 base, with 14 bases separating them. The CDR3 is 15 residues long. Germline V gene lookup returns CDR1 LNHNV and CDR2 YYDKDF (reference sequence). The CDR3 DNA reads as TGTGCCACCAGCCCTCGGCCCGTCGGGAACACTGAAGCTTTCTTT. Translated: CATSPRPVGNTEAFF. The full variable domain, its missing parts supplied by reference TRBV15 and TRBJ1-1, is DAMVIQNPRYQVTQFGKPVTLSCSQTLNHNVMYWYQQKSSQAPKLLFHYYDKDFNNEADTPDNFQSRRPNTSFCFLDIRSPGLGDTAMYLCATSPRPVGNTEAFFGQGTRLTVV.

V gene TRBV7-2 combines with J gene TRBJ1-5; no reliable D call. Germline V gene data show CDR1 as SGHTA and CDR2 as FQGNSA. The CDR3 is 15 residues long. The germline V and J ends were trimmed by 1 base and 1 base, with 8 bases remaining between them. In DNA, the CDR3 is TGTGCCAGCAGCTTAGAGATAGGGAGCAATCAGCCCCAGCATTTT. Protein sequence: CASSLEIGSNQPQHF. Filled out from reference TRBV7-2 and TRBJ1-5, the complete variable domain reads GAGVSQSPSNKVTEKGKDVELRCDPISGHTALYWYRQSLGQGLEFLIYFQGNSAPDKSGLPSDRFSAERTGGSVSTLTIQRTQQEDSAVYLCASSLEIGSNQPQHFGDGTRLSIL.

V usage is TRBV7-9 and J usage is TRBJ1-1; TRBD1 matches 7 bases. V trimming: 4 bases; J trimming: 0 bases; junction bases outside the gene matches: 8. This CDR3 contains 16 residues. In germline, CDR1 is SEHNR, CDR2 FQNEAQ (reference sequence). The CDR3: CASSSSLDRLNTEAFF. As DNA, the CDR3 is TGTGCCAGCAGCTCATCTTTGGACAGGTTGAACACTGAAGCTTTCTTT.

This rearrangement joins TRBV5-6 to TRBJ2-5; unclear D gene. Between the trimmed V and J ends, which lost 1 base and 1 base, there was a span of 2 bases. CDR1 and CDR2 (germline): SGHDT, YYEEEE. The CDR3 loop spans 12 amino acids. DNA of the CDR3: TGTGCCAGCAGCTTGAGCCAAGAGACCCAGTACTTC. This codes for CASSLSQETQYF. Supplemented by reference TRBV5-6 and TRBJ2-5, the full variable domain reads DAGVTQSPTHLIKTRGQQVTLRCSPKSGHDTVSWYQQALGQGPQFIFQYYEEEERQRGNFPDRFSGHQFPNYSSELNVNALLLGDSALYLCASSLSQETQYFGPGTRLLVL.

This clone was observed a single time. The V and J genes are TRBV9 and TRBJ2-4; 11 positions agree with TRBD1. The trim removed 4 bases at V and 7 bases at J, leaving 7 bases unmatched. CDR1 is SGDLS and CDR2 is YYNGEE in the germline V gene. The CDR3 consists of 15 residues. Here the CDR3 DNA reads TGTGCCAGCAGCTCACGGACAGGGGGCTCGAACATTCAGTACTTC. Amino acids: CASSSRTGGSNIQYF.

The chain carries TRBV10-2 and TRBJ2-3; D might be TRBD2 (6 bases). Trimming left V 3 bases short and J 0 bases short, with 10 bases between. In germline, CDR1 is WSHSY, CDR2 SAAADI. CDR3 length: 15 amino acids. The CDR3 spells CASSEVAASTDTQYF. The CDR3 DNA reads as TGCGCCAGCAGTGAAGTAGCGGCGAGCACAGATACGCAGTATTTT.